This TCR beta chain was identified during a study of identical twins. The CDR3 is made up of 19 amino acids. J lost 5 bases, V lost 0 bases, and 10 bases had no gene match. TCRdb analysed the 5' RACE reads with MiXCR anew, one entry per CDR3 protein. Of 200,000 or so distinct CDR3 sequences listed, approximately 16% are singletons. Healthy Caucasians supplied all donations. This sample was shared with a second study, whose subject was T cells expressing NK-cell markers. In that study: Of the CD8+ T cells in a handful of donors, 1.0-7.0% belonged to dominant NKG2C+ clonotypes.

This chain uses TRBV12-3 or TRBV12-4 with TRBJ2-1, with 13 bases identical to TRBD2. Sequenced input: CD8+ T cells sorted from blood. This clonotype originated in a woman under 30 in good health. The CDR3 reads CASSLAVLGTSGDDNEQFF. The CDR3 nucleotides read TGTGCCAGCAGTTTAGCGGTACTCGGGACTAGCGGGGATGACAATGAGCAGTTCTTC.